This entry lists 32 T cell receptor beta chains sequenced from one sample in a study of cytomegalovirus exposure and HLA in healthy donors. Primers for the PCR totalled 60 Vbeta and 13 Jbeta. This table comes from immunoSEQ multiplex PCR, and its TCRdb copy is limited to in-frame clones, with some not included. The sample carries about 170,000 clones, about 72% recorded once. The sample comprised PBMCs. Source of these receptors: a human donor in good health.

The chain couples TRBV5-1 to TRBJ2-3, with D unresolved. This CDR3 has 12 amino acids. The germline V and J ends were trimmed by 0 bases and 4 bases, with 3 bases remaining between them. CDR1 and CDR2 (germline): SGHRS, YFSETQ. The CDR3 coding sequence is TGCGCCAGCAGCTTGGCGGCAGATACGCAGTATTTT. Amino acid sequence: CASSLAADTQYF.

This rearrangement joins TRBV29-1 to TRBJ2-3; maybe TRBD1 (6 bases). This CDR3 spans 14 amino acids. Trimming left V 0 bases short and J 5 bases short, with 12 bases between. Germline V gene data show CDR1 as SQVTM and CDR2 as ANQGSEA. CDR3 nucleotide sequence: TGCAGCGTTGAAGAACGATTAGGGGGAGATACGCAGTATTTT. Protein sequence: CSVEERLGGDTQYF.

V is TRBV5-1 and J is TRBJ1-1; a possible D gene is TRBD1 (5 bases). Germline CDR1 SGHRS, CDR2 YFSETQ. This CDR3 has 14 amino acids. V was cut by 3 bases and J by 3 bases, with 12 bases left in between. DNA for the CDR3: TGCGCCAGCAGCTGGGGGGGGTCGGACACTGAAGCTTTCTTT. Residues: CASSWGGSDTEAFF.

This chain uses TRBV7-8 with TRBJ2-3, with a tentative D call TRBD2 (5 bases). The germline V gene has CDR1 SGHVS and CDR2 FQNEAQ. Trimming stripped 5 bases from V and 0 bases from J, with 12 bases between. The CDR3 is 15 amino acids. The CDR3 loop is CASSLVRTSTDTQYF. In DNA, the CDR3 is TGTGCCAGCAGCCTGGTTAGGACTAGCACAGATACGCAGTATTTT.

This chain joins TRBV30 and TRBJ2-1; 12 bases are shared with TRBD2. In germline, CDR1 is GTSNPN, CDR2 SVGIG (reference sequence). The trim removed 5 bases at V and 4 bases at J, leaving 6 bases unmatched. There are 15 residues in the CDR3. The CDR3 nucleotides are TGTGCCTGGTCGCTCGGACTAGCGGGGTACAATGAGCAGTTCTTC. Residues: CAWSLGLAGYNEQFF.

This rearrangement joins TRBV5-1 to TRBJ2-7, with 7 bases identical to TRBD1. With 4 bases clipped from V and 3 bases from J, the junction kept 1 base outside the gene matches. The germline CDR1 and CDR2 sequences are SGHRS and YFSETQ. This CDR3 is 12 amino acids long. CDR3 region: CASSRQGYEQYF. The CDR3 coding sequence is TGCGCCAGCAGCCGACAGGGCTACGAGCAGTACTTC.

This chain connects TRBV11-2 to TRBJ1-1, with a tentative D call TRBD1 (6 bases). Germline lookup yields CDR1 SGHAT and CDR2 FQNNGV. V dropped 3 bases and J dropped 5 bases, with 7 bases sitting between them. This CDR3 spans 12 amino acids. CDR3 sequence: CASSFQGTEAFF. CDR3 DNA: TGTGCCAGCAGCTTTCAGGGGACTGAAGCTTTCTTT.

This sequence joins TRBV6-5 and TRBJ1-5; TRBD1 matches 7 bases. J was trimmed by 3 bases and V by 8 bases; bases with no gene match: 4. CDR3 length: 13 residues. Germline values: CDR1 MNHEY, CDR2 SVGAGI. The CDR3 coding sequence is TGTGCCAGCCAGACAGGGAACAATCAGCCCCAGCATTTT. Encoded protein: CASQTGNNQPQHF.

The chain joins TRBV7-8 to TRBJ1-4; TRBD1 might be the D (5 bases). V was clipped by 1 base and J by 4 bases, with 10 bases between them. Germline V gene lookup returns CDR1 SGHVS and CDR2 FQNEAQ. CDR3 length: 15 amino acids. As DNA, the CDR3 is TGTGCCAGCAGCTTAGATCGACAGCTTAATGAAAAACTGTTTTTT. Its translation is CASSLDRQLNEKLFF.

The V and J genes are TRBV10-2 and TRBJ1-4; D gene ambiguous. V was pared by 0 bases and J by 3 bases, with 14 bases between. The CDR3 sequence is 17 residues long. Germline-derived CDR1 and CDR2 are WSHSY and SAAADI. CDR3 residues: CASSESLPEAANEKLFF. The CDR3 DNA is TGCGCCAGCAGTGAGTCTCTCCCCGAGGCTGCTAATGAAAAACTGTTTTTT.

The chain couples TRBV7-9 to TRBJ1-2; D is undetermined. Germline loops: CDR1 SEHNR, CDR2 FQNEAQ (reference sequence). The V end was cut by 5 bases, the J end by 3 bases, with 10 bases between. CDR3 length: 13 residues. In nucleotides, the CDR3 is TGTGCCAGCAGCCCCGGGGTGTACTATGGCTACACCTTC. Amino acids: CASSPGVYYGYTF. Using reference TRBV7-9 and TRBJ1-2 for the parts outside the CDR3, the full variable domain is DTGVSQNPRHKITKRGQNVTFRCDPISEHNRLYWYRQTLGQGPEFLTYFQNEAQLEKSRLLSDRFSAERPKGSFSTLEIQRTEQGDSAMYLCASSPGVYYGYTFGSGTRLTVV.

The V and J genes are TRBV15 and TRBJ1-4; D remains ambiguous. The CDR3 length is 16 residues. Germline-derived CDR1 and CDR2 are LNHNV and YYDKDF (reference sequence). Between the trimmed V and J ends, which lost 0 bases and 7 bases, there was a span of 15 bases. This chain's CDR3 is CATSREEVTGGEKLFF. CDR3 DNA: TGTGCCACCAGCAGAGAGGAGGTGACCGGCGGTGAAAAACTGTTTTTT. The full variable domain, in which reference TRBV15 and TRBJ1-4 provide the parts outside the CDR3, is DAMVIQNPRYQVTQFGKPVTLSCSQTLNHNVMYWYQQKSSQAPKLLFHYYDKDFNNEADTPDNFQSRRPNTSFCFLDIRSPGLGDTAMYLCATSREEVTGGEKLFFGSGTQLSVL.

This sequence joins TRBV9 and TRBJ2-5; TRBD2 agrees at 7 bases. This CDR3 region has 15 residues. Germline V gives CDR1 SGDLS, CDR2 YYNGEE. J lost 5 bases, V lost 0 bases, and 7 bases had no gene match. Here the CDR3 reads CASSVEVGGVETQYF. In nucleotides, the CDR3 is TGTGCCAGCAGCGTAGAGGTGGGGGGGGTCGAGACCCAGTACTTC.

The rearrangement uses TRBV5-5 and TRBJ2-3; D not certain. CDR3 length: 15 residues. Between the trimmed V and J ends, which lost 1 base and 4 bases, there was a span of 13 bases. Germline CDR1 and CDR2: SGHKS and YYEKEE (reference sequence). In DNA form, the CDR3 reads TGTGCCAGCAGCTTGTCCCCCCTTCCCCCAGATACGCAGTATTTT. This sequence encodes CASSLSPLPPDTQYF.

This clone was counted a single time. This sequence joins TRBV9 and TRBJ2-1; D may be TRBD1 (7 bases). The V end was cut by 3 bases, the J end by 6 bases, with 19 bases between. The germline V gene has CDR1 SGDLS and CDR2 YYNGEE. The CDR3 is made up of 16 amino acids. CDR3 sequence: CASSAQGGRWGNEQFF. The CDR3 DNA sequence: TGTGCCAGCAGCGCTCAGGGGGGCCGTTGGGGCAATGAGCAGTTCTTC.

This chain joins TRBV4-1 and TRBJ2-4; 8 bases line up with TRBD1. CDR3 size: 15 residues. J was trimmed by 0 bases and V by 5 bases; bases with no gene match: 3. Germline V CDR1 and CDR2: MGHRA, YSYEKL. The CDR3 DNA follows: TGCGCCAGCAGCGTTACAGGGGGAGCCAAAAACATTCAGTACTTC. As protein: CASSVTGGAKNIQYF.

A few counts support this clone. The chain recombines TRBV4-1 with TRBJ2-5; perhaps TRBD2 as D (6 bases). Germline lookup yields CDR1 MGHRA and CDR2 YSYEKL. Trimming removed 4 bases at V and 0 bases at J, with 12 bases between. CDR3 length: 15 amino acids. In DNA form, the CDR3 reads TGCGCCAGCAGCCGGACTATGAGGGACCAAGAGACCCAGTACTTC. Its protein product is CASSRTMRDQETQYF.

V and J are TRBV2 and TRBJ2-5, with D possibly being TRBD1 (6 bases). Looked up from germline, CDR1 is SNHLY and CDR2 is FYNNEI. V was cut by 2 bases and J by 5 bases, with 9 bases left in between. CDR3 length equals 13 residues. CDR3 amino acids: CASSETGMETQYF. The CDR3 DNA is TGTGCCAGCAGTGAAACAGGGATGGAGACCCAGTACTTC.

The CDR3, as DNA: TGTGCCAGTAGTGACGGGGGGGGATCACCCCTCCACTTT. Encoded protein: CASSDGGGSPLHF. The chain employs TRBV19 and TRBJ1-6; D might be TRBD1 (5 bases). The length of the CDR3 is 13 residues. Trimming left V 5 bases short and J 10 bases short, with 12 bases between. Germline V gene sequence: CDR1 LNHDA, CDR2 SQIVND (reference sequence).

This clone was seen only a few times. This sequence joins TRBV7-6 and TRBJ1-1; 7 bases align to TRBD1. The ends lost 5 bases at V and 2 bases at J; junction bases unmatched: 11. The CDR3 is made up of 16 amino acids. Germline-derived CDR1 and CDR2 are SGHVS and FNYEAQ. CDR3 residues: CASSRRRDRSNTEAFF. DNA of the CDR3: TGTGCCAGCAGCCGTCGGAGGGACAGATCAAACACTGAAGCTTTCTTT.

This sequence joins TRBV7-2 and TRBJ2-5; D remains unclear. V dropped 1 base and J dropped 1 base, with 4 bases sitting between them. CDR1 is SGHTA, CDR2 FQGNSA, per germline. The length of the CDR3 is 13 residues. CDR3 protein: CASSLGSQETQYF. In DNA, the CDR3 is TGTGCCAGCAGCTTAGGCAGCCAAGAGACCCAGTACTTC.

Here the CDR3 reads CASSIVLAGGPEPGELFF. Written as DNA, the CDR3 is TGTGCCAGTAGTATCGTTCTAGCGGGGGGCCCCGAACCCGGGGAGCTGTTTTTT. The chain recombines TRBV19 with TRBJ2-2, with 11 bases matching TRBD2. The V segment lost 3 bases and the J segment 6 bases; nucleotides outside the gene matches: 12. The CDR3 runs to 18 residues. Germline V gives CDR1 LNHDA, CDR2 SQIVND (reference sequence).

This chain connects TRBV5-6 to TRBJ2-2, with 7 bases that match TRBD1. The CDR3 sequence is 15 residues long. Germline V gives CDR1 SGHDT, CDR2 YYEEEE. The ends lost 2 bases at V and 7 bases at J; junction bases unmatched: 8. The CDR3 DNA reads as TGTGCCAGCAGCTTTGGGGCAGGGGGTAACGGGGAGCTGTTTTTT. Translated: CASSFGAGGNGELFF. Together with reference TRBV5-6 and TRBJ2-2, the CDR3 gives the full variable domain: DAGVTQSPTHLIKTRGQQVTLRCSPKSGHDTVSWYQQALGQGPQFIFQYYEEEERQRGNFPDRFSGHQFPNYSSELNVNALLLGDSALYLCASSFGAGGNGELFFGEGSRLTVL.

The chain links TRBV4-3 to TRBJ1-2; 7 nucleotides align to TRBD1. This CDR3 comprises 17 residues. Germline CDR1 reads LGHNA; CDR2 reads YSLEER. J was trimmed by 0 bases and V by 0 bases; bases with no gene match: 7. CDR3 coding DNA: TGCGCCAGCAGCCAAGATCTGTGGGACAGTGCTAACTATGGCTACACCTTC. Translating it yields CASSQDLWDSANYGYTF.

The V call is TRBV30, the J call TRBJ1-5; 10 bases are shared with TRBD1. Germline trimming cut 3 bases from V and 2 bases from J; bases unmatched to any gene: 13. This CDR3 is 18 amino acids long. The V gene's germline CDR1 is GTSNPN and CDR2 SVGIG (reference sequence). The CDR3 nucleotides read TGTGCCTGGAGCGGGGGGACAGGGGCCTATATCGGCAATCAGCCCCAGCATTTT. Translating gives CAWSGGTGAYIGNQPQHF.

The chain joins TRBV29-1 to TRBJ1-5; D is uncertain. CDR3 length: 14 amino acids. Trimming pared 7 bases from V and 0 bases from J, leaving 13 bases between. CDR1 SQVTM and CDR2 ANQGSEA come from the germline V gene. The CDR3: CSALLQNSNQPQHF. The DNA of the CDR3 is TGCAGCGCCCTGTTACAGAATAGCAATCAGCCCCAGCATTTT.

The genes are TRBV6-6 and TRBJ1-4; possibly TRBD1 for D (5 bases). V lost 6 bases and J 8 bases, leaving 13 bases between the germline ends. CDR3 size: 13 residues. Germline CDR1 MNHNY, CDR2 SVGAGI (reference sequence). CDR3 loop: CASRSRVDEKLFF. The DNA for the CDR3 is TGTGCCAGCAGGTCCAGGGTAGACGAAAAACTGTTTTTT.

The rearrangement joins TRBV5-1 to TRBJ1-3; D is undetermined. V was pared by 0 bases and J by 4 bases, with 11 bases between. The CDR3 contains 15 residues. The V gene's germline CDR1 is SGHRS and CDR2 YFSETQ. This CDR3 is CASSLELRSGNTIYF. The CDR3 bases are TGCGCCAGCAGCTTGGAGTTGAGGTCCGGAAACACCATATATTTT.

The chain carries TRBV7-3 and TRBJ2-2; TRBD2 matches at 9 bases. The CDR3 totals 15 residues. V gave up 3 bases and J gave up 7 bases; unmatched junction bases: 6. CDR1 and CDR2 from the germline V gene are SGHTA and FQGTGA. CDR3 residues: CASSFQASGDGELFF. CDR3 DNA: TGTGCCAGCAGCTTCCAGGCTAGCGGGGACGGGGAGCTGTTTTTT.

The chain carries TRBV30 and TRBJ1-2; D gene uncertain. The germline V gene has CDR1 GTSNPN and CDR2 SVGIG (reference sequence). The CDR3 runs 15 residues. V was shortened by 3 bases and J by 10 bases, with 24 bases between the two germline ends. The DNA for the CDR3 is TGTGCCTGGAGGCTTCCAGCGACGGACTATGGTGACTACACCTTC. It specifies CAWRLPATDYGDYTF.

The chain links TRBV9 to TRBJ1-6; the match to TRBD1 covers 9 bases. The CDR3 length is 24 residues. Germline-derived CDR1 and CDR2 are SGDLS and YYNGEE. V was clipped by 0 bases and J by 3 bases; unmatched bases: 25. The CDR3 region has the DNA TGTGCCAGCAGCGTAGTAGTCCCGGGACAGGGTTACGGATCCCATCATTTCTATAATTCACCCCTCCACTTT. Translating it yields CASSVVVPGQGYGSHHFYNSPLHF. Variable domain in full (rest from reference TRBV9 and TRBJ1-6): DSGVTQTPKHLITATGQRVTLRCSPRSGDLSVYWYQQSLDQGLQFLIQYYNGEERAKGNILERFSAQQFPDLHSELNLSSLELGDSALYFCASSVVVPGQGYGSHHFYNSPLHFGNGTRLTVT.

The chain couples TRBV9 to TRBJ2-3; 9 bases map to TRBD2. CDR1 and CDR2 from the germline V gene are SGDLS and YYNGEE. The junction had 8 bases not matched to a gene; V was cut back by 4 bases and J by 2 bases. CDR3 length equals 16 residues. CDR3 region: CASSLTSGGVTDTQYF. Written as DNA, the CDR3 is TGTGCCAGCAGCTTGACTAGCGGCGGTGTCACAGATACGCAGTATTTT.